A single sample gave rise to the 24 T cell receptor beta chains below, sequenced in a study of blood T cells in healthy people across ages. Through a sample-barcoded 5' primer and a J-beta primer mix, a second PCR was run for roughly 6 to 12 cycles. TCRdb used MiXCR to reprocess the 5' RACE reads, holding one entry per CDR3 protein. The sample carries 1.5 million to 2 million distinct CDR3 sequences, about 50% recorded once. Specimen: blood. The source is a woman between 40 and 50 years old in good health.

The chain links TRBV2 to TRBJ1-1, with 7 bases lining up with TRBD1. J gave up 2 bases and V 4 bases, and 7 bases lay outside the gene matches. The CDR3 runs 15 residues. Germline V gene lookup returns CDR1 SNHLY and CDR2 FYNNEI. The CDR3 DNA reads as TGTGCCAGCAGTGCCCAAACAGGGGTAAACACTGAAGCTTTCTTT. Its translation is CASSAQTGVNTEAFF.

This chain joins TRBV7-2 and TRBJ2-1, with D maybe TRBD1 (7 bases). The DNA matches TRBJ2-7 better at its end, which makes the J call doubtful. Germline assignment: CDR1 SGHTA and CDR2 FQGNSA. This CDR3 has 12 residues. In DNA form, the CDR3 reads TGTGCCAGCAGATTACAGGGGAGGGAGCAGTACTTC. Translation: CASRLQGREQYF.

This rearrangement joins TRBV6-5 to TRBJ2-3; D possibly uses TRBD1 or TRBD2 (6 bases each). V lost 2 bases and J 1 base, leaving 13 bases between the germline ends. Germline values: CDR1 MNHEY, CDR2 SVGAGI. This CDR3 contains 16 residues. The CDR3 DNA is TGTGCCAGCAGTTACATGGGGGGCGCTGGCACAGATACGCAGTATTTT. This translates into CASSYMGGAGTDTQYF.

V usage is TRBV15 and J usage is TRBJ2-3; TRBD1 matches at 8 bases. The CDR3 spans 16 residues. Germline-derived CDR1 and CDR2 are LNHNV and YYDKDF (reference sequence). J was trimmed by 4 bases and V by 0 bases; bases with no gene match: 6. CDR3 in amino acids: CATSRDRTGFPDTQYF. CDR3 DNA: TGTGCCACCAGCAGAGACCGGACAGGGTTCCCAGATACGCAGTATTTT.

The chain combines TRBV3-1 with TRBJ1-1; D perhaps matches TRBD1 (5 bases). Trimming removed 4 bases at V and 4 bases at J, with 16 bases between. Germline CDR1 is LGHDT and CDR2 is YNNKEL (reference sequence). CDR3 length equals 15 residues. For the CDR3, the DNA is TGTGCCAGCAGCCCTGACCCAGGGAGGACCACTGAAGCTTTCTTT. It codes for CASSPDPGRTTEAFF.

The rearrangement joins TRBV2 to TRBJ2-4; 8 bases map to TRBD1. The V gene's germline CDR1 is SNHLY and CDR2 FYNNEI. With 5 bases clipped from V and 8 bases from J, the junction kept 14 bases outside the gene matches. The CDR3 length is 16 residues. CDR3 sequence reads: CASSKEARGQRDIQYF. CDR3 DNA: TGTGCCAGCAGTAAAGAAGCCAGGGGGCAGCGAGACATTCAGTACTTC.

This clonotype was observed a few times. CDR3 nucleotide sequence: TGTGCCAGCACCCGAGACAACCAAGAGACCCAGTACTTC. Translation gives CASTRDNQETQYF. The V and J genes are TRBV7-9 and TRBJ2-5; D is ambiguous. Trimming stripped 7 bases from V and 0 bases from J, with 9 bases between. The CDR3 spans 13 residues. CDR1 and CDR2 from the germline V gene are SEHNR and FQNEAQ (reference sequence).

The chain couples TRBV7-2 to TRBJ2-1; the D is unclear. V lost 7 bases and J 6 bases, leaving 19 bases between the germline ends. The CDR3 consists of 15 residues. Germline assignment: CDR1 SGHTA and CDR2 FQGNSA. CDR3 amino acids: CASTPISKSGNEQFF. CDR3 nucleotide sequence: TGTGCCAGCACCCCGATAAGTAAATCCGGCAATGAGCAGTTCTTC.

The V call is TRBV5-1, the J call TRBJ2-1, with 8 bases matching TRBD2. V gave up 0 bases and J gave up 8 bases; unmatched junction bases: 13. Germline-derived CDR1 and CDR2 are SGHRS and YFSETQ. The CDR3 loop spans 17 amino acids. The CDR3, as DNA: TGCGCCAGCAGCTTGGCCAGGTTCGGGGGGGCGTCAGATGAGCAGTTCTTC. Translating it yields CASSLARFGGASDEQFF.

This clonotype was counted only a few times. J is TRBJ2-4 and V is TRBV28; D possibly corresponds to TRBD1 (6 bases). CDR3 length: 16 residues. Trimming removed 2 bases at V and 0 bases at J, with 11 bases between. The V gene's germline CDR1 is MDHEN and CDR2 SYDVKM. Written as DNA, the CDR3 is TGTGCCAGCAGTTTAGCTCTCAGGGGAGCCAAAAACATTCAGTACTTC. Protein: CASSLALRGAKNIQYF.

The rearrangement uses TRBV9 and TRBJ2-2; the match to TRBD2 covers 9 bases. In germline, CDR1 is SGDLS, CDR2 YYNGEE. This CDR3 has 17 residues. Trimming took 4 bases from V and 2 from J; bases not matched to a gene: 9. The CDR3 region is CASSPHAGGTNTGELFF. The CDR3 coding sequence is TGTGCCAGCAGCCCTCATGCGGGGGGGACCAACACCGGGGAGCTGTTTTTT. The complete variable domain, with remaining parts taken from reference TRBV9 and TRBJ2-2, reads DSGVTQTPKHLITATGQRVTLRCSPRSGDLSVYWYQQSLDQGLQFLIQYYNGEERAKGNILERFSAQQFPDLHSELNLSSLELGDSALYFCASSPHAGGTNTGELFFGEGSRLTVL.

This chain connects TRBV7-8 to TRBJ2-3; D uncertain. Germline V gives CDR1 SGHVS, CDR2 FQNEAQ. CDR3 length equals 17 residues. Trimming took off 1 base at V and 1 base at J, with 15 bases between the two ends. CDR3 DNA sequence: TGTGCCAGCAGCTTAGACCTTACAGATATCCGCACAGATACGCAGTATTTT. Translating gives CASSLDLTDIRTDTQYF.

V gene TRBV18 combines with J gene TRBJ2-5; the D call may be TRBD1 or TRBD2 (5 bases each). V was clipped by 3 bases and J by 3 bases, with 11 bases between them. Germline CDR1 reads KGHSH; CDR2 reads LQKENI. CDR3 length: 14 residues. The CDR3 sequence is CASSPGTFEETQYF. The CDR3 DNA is TGTGCCAGCTCACCGGGGACCTTCGAAGAGACCCAGTACTTC. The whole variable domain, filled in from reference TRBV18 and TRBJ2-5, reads NAGVMQNPRHLVRRRGQEARLRCSPMKGHSHVYWYRQLPEEGLKFMVYLQKENIIDESGMPKERFSAEFPKEGPSILRIQQVVRGDSAAYFCASSPGTFEETQYFGPGTRLLVL.

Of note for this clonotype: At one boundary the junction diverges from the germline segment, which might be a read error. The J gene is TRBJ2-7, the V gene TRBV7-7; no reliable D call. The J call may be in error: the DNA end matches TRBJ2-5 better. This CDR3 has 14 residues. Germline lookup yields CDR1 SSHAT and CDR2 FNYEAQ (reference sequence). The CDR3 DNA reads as TGTGCTAGCAGCACCTTTGTTGGTGAGGAGACCCAGTACTTC. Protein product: CASSTFVGEETQYF.

The CDR3 nucleotides are TGTGCCAGCAGTGATCTGAGGGGTCGGGCAGAGACCCAGTACTTC. Translation gives CASSDLRGRAETQYF. The chain uses TRBV2 and TRBJ2-5; D may correspond to TRBD1 or TRBD2 (5 bases each). The germline gives CDR1 SNHLY, CDR2 FYNNEI. V lost 3 bases to trimming and J lost 4 bases, with 15 bases between them. The CDR3 is 15 residues long. The entire variable domain, with the rest obtained from reference TRBV2 and TRBJ2-5, is as follows: EPEVTQTPSHQVTQMGQEVILRCVPISNHLYFYWYRQILGQKVEFLVSFYNNEISEKSEIFDDQFSVERPDGSNFTLKIRSTKLEDSAMYFCASSDLRGRAETQYFGPGTRLLVL.

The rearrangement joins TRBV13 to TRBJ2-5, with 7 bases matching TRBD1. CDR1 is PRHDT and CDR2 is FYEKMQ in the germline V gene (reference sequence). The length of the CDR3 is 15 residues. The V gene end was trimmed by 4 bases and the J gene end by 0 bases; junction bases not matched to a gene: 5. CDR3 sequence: CASSWSGTDQETQYF. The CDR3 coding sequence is TGTGCCAGCAGCTGGTCTGGGACAGACCAAGAGACCCAGTACTTC.

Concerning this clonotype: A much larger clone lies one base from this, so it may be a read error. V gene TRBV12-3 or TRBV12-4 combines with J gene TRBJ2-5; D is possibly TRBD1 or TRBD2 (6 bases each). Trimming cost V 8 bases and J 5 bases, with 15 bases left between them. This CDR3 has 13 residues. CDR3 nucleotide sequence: TGTGCCAGCGCACAAGAGGGGGGTGAGACCCAGTACTTC. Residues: CASAQEGGETQYF.

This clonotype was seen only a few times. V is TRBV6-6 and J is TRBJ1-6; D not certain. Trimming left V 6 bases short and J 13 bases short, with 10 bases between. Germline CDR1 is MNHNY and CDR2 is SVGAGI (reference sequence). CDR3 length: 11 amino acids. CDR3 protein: CASRELLPLHF. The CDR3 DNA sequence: TGTGCCAGCAGGGAGTTACTCCCCCTCCACTTT.

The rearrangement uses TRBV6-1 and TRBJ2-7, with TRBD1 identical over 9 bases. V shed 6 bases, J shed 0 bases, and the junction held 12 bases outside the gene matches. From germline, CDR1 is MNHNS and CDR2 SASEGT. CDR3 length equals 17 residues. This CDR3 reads CASSKRGDRAGSYEQYF. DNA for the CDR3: TGTGCCAGCAGCAAACGGGGGGACAGGGCTGGCTCCTACGAGCAGTACTTC.

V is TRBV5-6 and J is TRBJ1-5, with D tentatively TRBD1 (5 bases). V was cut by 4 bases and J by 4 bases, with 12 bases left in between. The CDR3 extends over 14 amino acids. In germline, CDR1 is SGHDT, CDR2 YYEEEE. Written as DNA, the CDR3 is TGTGCCAGCAGCGTGGGGCAGGCTAATCAGCCCCAGCATTTT. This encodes CASSVGQANQPQHF.

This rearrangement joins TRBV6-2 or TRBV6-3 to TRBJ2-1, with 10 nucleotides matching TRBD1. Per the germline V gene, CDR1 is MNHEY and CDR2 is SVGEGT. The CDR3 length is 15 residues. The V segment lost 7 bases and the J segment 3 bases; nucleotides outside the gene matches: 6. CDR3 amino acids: CASNIRTGGYNEQFF. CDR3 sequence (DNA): TGTGCCAGCAACATCAGGACAGGGGGCTACAATGAGCAGTTCTTC.

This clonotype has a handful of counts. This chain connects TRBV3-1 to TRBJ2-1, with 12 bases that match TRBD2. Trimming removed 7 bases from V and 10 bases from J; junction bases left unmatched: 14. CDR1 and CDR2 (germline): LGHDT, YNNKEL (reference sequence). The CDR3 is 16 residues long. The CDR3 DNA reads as TGTGCCAGCACCCGATGGGCTAGCGGGGGGGCGAAGGAGCAGTTCTTC. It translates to CASTRWASGGAKEQFF.

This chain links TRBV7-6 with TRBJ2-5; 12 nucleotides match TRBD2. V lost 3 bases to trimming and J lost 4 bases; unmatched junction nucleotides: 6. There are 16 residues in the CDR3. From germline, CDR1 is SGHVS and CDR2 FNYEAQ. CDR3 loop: CASSFLAGGNRETQYF. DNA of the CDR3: TGTGCCAGCAGCTTTCTAGCGGGGGGGAACCGAGAGACCCAGTACTTC. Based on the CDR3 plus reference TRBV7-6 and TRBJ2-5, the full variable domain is GAGVSQSPRYKVTKRGQDVALRCDPISGHVSLYWYRQALGQGPEFLTYFNYEAQQDKSGLPNDRFSAERPEGSISTLTIQRTEQRDSAMYRCASSFLAGGNRETQYFGPGTRLLVL.

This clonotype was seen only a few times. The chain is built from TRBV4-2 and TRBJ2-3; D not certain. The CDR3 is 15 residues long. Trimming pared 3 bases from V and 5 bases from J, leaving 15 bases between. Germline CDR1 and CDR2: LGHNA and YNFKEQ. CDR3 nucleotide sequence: TGTGCCAGCAGCCATGCTAGGGTCCTCGGAGATACGCAGTATTTT. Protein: CASSHARVLGDTQYF.